A selection of T cell receptor beta chains follows, all from one sample in a study of OX40 agonist ivuxolimab in advanced cancers. Method: immunoSEQ multiplex PCR; TCRdb's copy keeps in-frame clones and lacks some. The repertoire includes roughly 41,000 clones, about 89% of them detected once, and around 13% sits in the top ten. The material was CD4+ or CD8+ T cells sorted from blood, obtained in a trial of the OX40 agonist ivuxolimab. Receptor source: an adult with an advanced solid tumor such as melanoma, head and neck, liver or kidney cancer. CDR3s leave out the opening cysteine and the closing phenylalanine or tryptophan. A D gene is named only where the DNA matches it firmly. Expanded clones get a size class; other rows say once, few or many, or leave the size out.

>NA|TRBJ2-7|TRBV5-6|TRBD2
ASSLVGTRSYEQY
>NA|TRBJ1-2|TRBV7-9|NA
ASSLAPRDGYT
>NA|TRBJ1-1|TRBV6-5|NA
ASSYDGNTEAF
>medium-sized|TRBJ1-1|TRBV7-8|NA
ASSSRGKGNTEAF
>NA|TRBJ1-2|TRBV21-1|NA
ASSAPPCGYT
>NA|TRBJ2-1|TRBV28|NA
AAEGGYNEQF
>NA|TRBJ1-1|TRBV5-5|NA
ASSLQGGGTEAF
>once|TRBJ1-2|TRBV2|TRBD1
ASSGTGVGYT
>NA|TRBJ2-2|TRBV5-1|TRBD2
ASSAGLAGEFTGELF
>few|TRBJ2-1|TRBV4-3|TRBD1
ASSQEAGGRYNEQF
>NA|TRBJ2-1|TRBV18|NA
ASSPGDLEYNEQF
>NA|TRBJ2-4|TRBV4-1|TRBD1
ASSQGIGTGYANIQY
>NA|TRBJ2-5|TRBV7-7|TRBD2
ASSLIPGTKQETQY
>NA|TRBJ2-1|TRBV7-9|TRBD1
ASSRRQGIYNEQF
>NA|TRBJ1-1|TRBV27|NA
ASSFSTANTEAF
>NA|TRBJ1-2|TRBV5-4|NA
ASSQGTTSLGFYGYT
>NA|TRBJ1-5|TRBV19|NA
ASSIMDSSNQPQH
>NA|TRBJ1-3|TRBV5-1|NA
ASSLTPVTESSGNTIY
>NA|TRBJ1-1|TRBV7-9|NA
AGSTWVTEAF
>NA|TRBJ2-3|TRBV29-1|NA
SVDWGAGTDTQY
>NA|TRBJ1-2|TRBV14|TRBD1
ASSPLLQGARNGYT
>NA|TRBJ1-5|TRBV6-6|NA
ASRWTPFRNQPQH
>NA|TRBJ1-5|TRBV7-3|NA
ASSLDSLWPQH
>NA|TRBJ1-2|TRBV4-2|NA
ASSQEYPGEGNYGYT
>NA|TRBJ1-1|TRBV11-2|NA
ASSHNWDTLNTEAF
>NA|TRBJ1-5|TRBV4-1|NA
ASSQAPGAFNQPQH
>NA|TRBJ2-3|TRBV7-8|NA
ASSLSSLTDTQY
>NA|TRBJ2-7|TRBV6-5|NA
ASSYTYGRSYEQY
>NA|TRBJ1-2|TRBV11-2|NA
ASSLGQRDGYT
>NA|TRBJ1-1|TRBV6-6|TRBD1
ASSGQGHEAF
>NA|TRBJ2-3|TRBV2|NA
ASSEWGGPTDTQY
>NA|TRBJ1-4|TRBV9|TRBD1
ASSISGGNEKLF
>NA|TRBJ1-5|TRBV28|NA
ASSVTDRWSQPQH
>NA|TRBJ2-2|TRBV7-2|NA
ASSLRSGGRLIAGELF
>NA|TRBJ2-7|TRBV9|NA
ASSVVGAGEQY
>NA|TRBJ2-2|TRBV21-1|NA
ATWGQGFTGELF
>NA|TRBJ2-7|TRBV11-2|NA
ASREMAFEQY
>once|TRBJ2-5|TRBV5-5|NA
ASSFPLGGASETQY
>NA|TRBJ2-2|TRBV27|NA
ASSLGQGGELF
>NA|TRBJ1-5|TRBV4-1|NA
ASSQEIGGHQPQH
>NA|TRBJ2-5|TRBV7-9|TRBD1
ASSSGQGKKKTQY
>NA|TRBJ1-2|TRBV9|NA
ASSVDLMAPDYGYT
>few|TRBJ2-7|TRBV5-4|TRBD1
ASSSGQTYEQY
>NA|TRBJ2-5|TRBV11-3|NA
ASSLREGGSETQY
>once|TRBJ2-2|TRBV28|TRBD1
ASSPLFRDRGNTGELF
>NA|TRBJ2-7|TRBV5-1|NA
ASSPEWGDPYEQY
>NA|TRBJ2-1|TRBV10-1|TRBD2
ASSAGLVGGPNEQF
>once|TRBJ1-4|TRBV4-1|NA
ASSQDRGTNEKLF
>NA|TRBJ2-1|TRBV4-3|TRBD2
ASSPTRTSGGFSYNEQF
>NA|TRBJ2-5|TRBV27|NA
ASSLSPGETQY
>NA|TRBJ1-5|TRBV28|NA
ASSYEEPQH
>NA|TRBJ1-2|TRBV5-4|TRBD1
ASSFQVTGEGYT
>NA|TRBJ1-5|TRBV19|TRBD1
ASSVDRGAKQPQH
>NA|TRBJ2-5|TRBV28|NA
ASSFEFQKETQY
>once|TRBJ2-7|TRBV5-5|NA
ASSLAGLPTREWY
>NA|TRBJ2-1|TRBV4-2|TRBD2
ASRRLAGGGNEQF
>once|TRBJ1-2|TRBV9|NA
ASSKYRNGYT
>NA|TRBJ1-2|TRBV25-1|TRBD1
ASSESIKSGGKNGYT